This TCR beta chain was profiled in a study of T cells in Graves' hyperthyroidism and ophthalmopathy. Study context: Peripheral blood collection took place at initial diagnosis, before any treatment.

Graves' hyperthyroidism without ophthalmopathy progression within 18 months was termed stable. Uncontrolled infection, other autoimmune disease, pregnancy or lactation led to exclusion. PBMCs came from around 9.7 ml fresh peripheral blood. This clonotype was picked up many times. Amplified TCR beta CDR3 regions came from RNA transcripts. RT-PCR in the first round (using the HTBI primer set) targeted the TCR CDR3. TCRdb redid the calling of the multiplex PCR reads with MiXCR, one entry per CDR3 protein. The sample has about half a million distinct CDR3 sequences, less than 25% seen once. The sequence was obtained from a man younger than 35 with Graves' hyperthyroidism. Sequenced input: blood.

CDR3 DNA sequence: TGTGCCAGCACTTGGACAGGGGGAGACTACGAGCAGTACTTC. This encodes CASTWTGGDYEQYF. The rearrangement joins TRBV6-5 to TRBJ2-7; 10 nucleotides agree with TRBD1. CDR1 and CDR2 (germline): MNHEY, SVGAGI. V lost 7 bases to trimming and J lost 3 bases; unmatched junction nucleotides: 6. CDR3 length: 14 amino acids.